Presented here are 20 T cell receptor beta chains from one specimen sequenced in a study of cytomegalovirus exposure and HLA in healthy donors. 60 Vbeta and 13 Jbeta primers were used in PCR. The assay was immunoSEQ multiplex PCR, and TCRdb's table has in-frame clones only and misses some. Among about 150,000 clones listed, approximately 79% were seen once. What was sequenced was PBMCs. Source of these receptors: a man aged 18 to 29 in good health and CMV-seropositive.

In this sample, this clone turned up a few times. The V gene is TRBV6-5, the J gene TRBJ1-2; the D is unclear. Germline V gene data show CDR1 as MNHEY and CDR2 as SVGAGI. The CDR3 has 11 residues. V lost 7 bases and J 3 bases, leaving 6 bases between the germline ends. As DNA, the CDR3 is TGTGCCAGCATTGGAGACTATGGCTACACCTTC. Translation: CASIGDYGYTF.

This clone was seen a single time. The V gene is TRBV2, the J gene TRBJ1-5; D is perhaps TRBD1 (5 bases). The CDR3 has 14 residues. From germline, CDR1 is SNHLY and CDR2 FYNNEI. Trimming cost V 6 bases and J 7 bases, with 16 bases left between them. In DNA, the CDR3 is TGTGCCAGCAGCTTGCGGGGGTTTAACCAGCCCCAGCATTTT. This encodes CASSLRGFNQPQHF.

The genes are TRBV7-2 and TRBJ2-7; no clear D gene. This CDR3 contains 13 residues. V lost 4 bases, J lost 0 bases, and 7 bases lay in between. Germline V gives CDR1 SGHTA, CDR2 FQGNSA. CDR3 bases: TGTGCCAGCAGCTACGTCAGCTCCTACGAGCAGTACTTC. It encodes CASSYVSSYEQYF.

This clone was seen a handful of times. This CDR3 is CASSQLAGASDNEQFF. The CDR3 DNA reads as TGCGCCAGCAGCCAATTAGCGGGAGCGAGCGACAATGAGCAGTTCTTC. V usage is TRBV4-1 and J usage is TRBJ2-1; the match to TRBD2 covers 9 bases. Germline assignment: CDR1 MGHRA and CDR2 YSYEKL. Trimming at V came to 2 bases and at J to 5 bases, leaving 7 bases not matched to a gene. This CDR3 comprises 16 residues.

The chain's CDR3 is CASSPTGRGAPLHF. In DNA, the CDR3 is TGTGCCAGCAGTCCTACGGGGAGGGGGGCCCCCCTCCACTTT. J is TRBJ1-6 and V is TRBV27, with D perhaps matching TRBD1 (6 bases). The V and J ends lost 5 bases and 13 bases respectively, with 18 bases between them. This CDR3 contains 14 residues. Germline V gene sequence: CDR1 MNHEY, CDR2 SMNVEV (reference sequence).

This clone was seen many times. The V gene is TRBV10-3, the J gene TRBJ2-7; TRBD1 agrees at 8 bases. The CDR3 runs 14 residues. V shed 3 bases and J 6 bases; nucleotides not matched to a gene: 7. The germline V gene encodes CDR1 ENHRY and CDR2 SYGVKD. The CDR3 nucleotides read TGTGCCATCAGTGACCAGGGGGCGCTGGGCGAGCAGTACTTC. It codes for CAISDQGALGEQYF.

In DNA form, the CDR3 reads TGTGCCAGCAGCGCCCTCGTCGGGGGAATCTTATACGAGCAGTACTTC. This translates into CASSALVGGILYEQYF. This chain links TRBV5-6 with TRBJ2-7; D possibly corresponds to TRBD2 (6 bases). Germline CDR1 reads SGHDT; CDR2 reads YYEEEE. V shed 4 bases and J shed 4 bases, with 21 bases lying between them. The CDR3 consists of 16 residues.

The J gene is TRBJ2-5, the V gene TRBV7-2, with D uncertain. Deletions cut 5 bases from V and 2 bases from J, with 12 bases between. Germline V CDR1 and CDR2: SGHTA, FQGNSA. The CDR3 sequence is 14 residues long. The CDR3 sequence is CASSIGGLQETQYF. As DNA, the CDR3 is TGTGCCAGCAGCATAGGCGGTCTACAAGAGACCCAGTACTTC.

This chain connects TRBV7-8 to TRBJ2-5; 10 bases agree with TRBD2. Germline CDR1 and CDR2: SGHVS and FQNEAQ. CDR3 length equals 15 residues. Trimming took 5 bases from V and 5 from J; bases not matched to a gene: 8. CDR3: CASSPSGTSAETQYF. The CDR3, as DNA: TGTGCCAGCAGCCCCTCCGGGACTAGCGCGGAGACCCAGTACTTC.

Comment on this clone: The DNA is omitted, as the CDR3 cannot be located on it reliably, and the CDR3 follows TCRdb's listing. The genes are TRBV9 and TRBJ2-1; TRBD1 was called by the table and not checked on the DNA. The CDR3 spans 14 amino acids, including both terminal residues. Germline CDR1 and CDR2: SGDLS and YYNGEE. CDR3 residues: CASTSGQLYNEQFF.

The chain uses TRBV5-8 and TRBJ1-2; D not resolved. V dropped 10 bases and J dropped 5 bases, with 12 bases sitting between them. The CDR3 spans 11 residues. Germline CDR1 and CDR2: SGHTS and YDEGEE. The CDR3 here is CAPALRYGYTF. The CDR3 DNA sequence: TGTGCCCCCGCTCTCCGGTATGGCTACACCTTC. The variable domain in full, with the rest retrieved from reference TRBV5-8 and TRBJ1-2, is EAGVTQSPTHLIKTRGQQATLRCSPISGHTSVYWYQQALGLGLQFLLWYDEGEERNRGNFPPRFSGRQFPNYSSELNVNALELEDSALYLCAPALRYGYTFGSGTRLTVV.

This clone was counted a few times. J is TRBJ2-3 and V is TRBV5-1, with D perhaps TRBD2 (6 bases). V lost 3 bases to trimming and J lost 3 bases, with 11 bases between them. This CDR3 is built from 14 residues. The V gene's germline CDR1 is SGHRS and CDR2 YFSETQ. The CDR3 region is CASSWDSPTDTQYF. CDR3 DNA: TGCGCCAGCAGCTGGGACTCTCCAACAGATACGCAGTATTTT.

The chain combines TRBV9 with TRBJ1-1, with D tentatively TRBD1 (6 bases). V was pared by 3 bases and J by 11 bases, with 14 bases between. The CDR3 contains 12 residues. The germline CDR1 and CDR2 sequences are SGDLS and YYNGEE. In DNA form, the CDR3 reads TGTGCCAGCAGCGGGGAGGGGGTAGGGGCTTTCTTT. It codes for CASSGEGVGAFF.

The chain is built from TRBV13 and TRBJ1-1, with D possibly being TRBD1 (6 bases). CDR1 is PRHDT and CDR2 is FYEKMQ in the germline V gene (reference sequence). This CDR3 comprises 14 residues. The V and J ends lost 5 bases and 0 bases respectively, with 10 bases between them. The CDR3 coding sequence is TGTGCCAGCAGCGTGGGACACTTGAACACTGAAGCTTTCTTT. As protein: CASSVGHLNTEAFF.

V is TRBV9 and J is TRBJ1-1; 7 nucleotides match TRBD1. Unmatched junction bases numbered 7, after V lost 1 base and J lost 4 bases. The CDR3 consists of 15 residues. Germline CDR1 SGDLS, CDR2 YYNGEE. DNA of the CDR3: TGTGCCAGCAGCGTAAAAGGGCAGGGGGTCACTGAAGCTTTCTTT. This sequence encodes CASSVKGQGVTEAFF.

As regards this clone: Sequence at one end of the junction differs from germline and may be a read error. The rearrangement uses TRBV6-5 and TRBJ2-1, with D uncertain. This CDR3 has 13 residues. Germline assignment: CDR1 MNHEY and CDR2 SVGAGI. This CDR3 is CASTRNVYDEQFF. DNA for the CDR3: TGTGCCAGCACCCGAAACGTCTACGATGAGCAGTTCTTC.

The J gene is TRBJ1-5, the V gene TRBV10-1; D possibly corresponds to TRBD1 (5 bases). The CDR3 totals 16 residues. The germline CDR1 and CDR2 sequences are WNHNN and SYGVQD (reference sequence). Trimming shortened V by 6 bases and J by 1 base, and 16 bases separated the two germline ends. The CDR3 DNA sequence: TGCGCCAGCAGGAAGGGGAGGTCATTCAGCAATCAGCCCCAGCATTTT. Protein sequence: CASRKGRSFSNQPQHF.

This clone was observed a few times. The junction does not match germline at one end; this may be a read error. The chain has TRBV7-7 and TRBJ2-5; 8 bases match TRBD1. Germline-derived CDR1 and CDR2 are SSHAT and FNYEAQ (reference sequence). This CDR3 has 13 amino acids. CDR3 in DNA: TGTGCTAGCAGCTTACAGGGGGTAGAGACCCAGTACTTC. The encoded protein is CASSLQGVETQYF. Full variable domain (missing parts from reference TRBV7-7 and TRBJ2-5): GAGVSQSPRYKVTKRGQDVTLRCDPISSHATLYWYQQALGQGPEFLTYFNYEAQPDKSGLPSDRFSAERPEGSISTLTIQRTEQRDSAMYRCASSLQGVETQYFGPGTRLLVL.

The chain uses TRBV6-5 and TRBJ1-1; TRBD1 matches 7 bases. Germline values: CDR1 MNHEY, CDR2 SVGAGI. The length of the CDR3 is 13 residues. V shed 7 bases and J 4 bases; nucleotides not matched to a gene: 6. CDR3 sequence: CASTKGATTEAFF. DNA of the CDR3: TGTGCCAGCACTAAGGGGGCTACCACTGAAGCTTTCTTT.

The gene calls are TRBV28 and TRBJ2-7; D might be TRBD2 (5 bases). CDR1 and CDR2 from the germline V gene are MDHEN and SYDVKM. This CDR3 region has 14 residues. The V and J ends lost 2 bases and 1 base respectively, with 9 bases between them. CDR3 in amino acids: CASSLRGISYEQYF. The DNA of the CDR3 is TGTGCCAGCAGTTTACGAGGGATTTCCTACGAGCAGTACTTC. Based on the CDR3 plus reference TRBV28 and TRBJ2-7, the full variable domain is DVKVTQSSRYLVKRTGEKVFLECVQDMDHENMFWYRQDPGLGLRLIYFSYDVKMKEKGDIPEGYSVSREKKERFSLILESASTNQTSMYLCASSLRGISYEQYFGPGTRLTVT.